What follows are 23 T cell receptor beta chains derived from one specimen sequenced in a study of T cell responses to AZD1222 COVID-19 vaccine. The method was immunoSEQ multiplex PCR; TCRdb's version includes in-frame clones alone and lacks a portion of them. The sample records under 200,000 clones, approximately 90% being singletons. This specimen consisted of peripheral blood, obtained on day 0 of AZD1222 vaccination. The receptor set was obtained from an adult in good health.

The genes are TRBV5-5 and TRBJ2-1, with TRBD2 as a possible D gene (6 bases). The germline V gene encodes CDR1 SGHKS and CDR2 YYEKEE (reference sequence). Trimming removed 4 bases from V and 4 bases from J, with 12 bases in between. The CDR3 sequence is 14 residues long. The CDR3: CASSSGLQYNEQFF. CDR3 coding DNA: TGTGCCAGCAGCAGTGGACTACAATACAATGAGCAGTTCTTC.

This chain connects TRBV28 to TRBJ1-3, with D tentatively TRBD1 (5 bases). The CDR3 contains 17 residues. Trimming removed 8 bases at V and 0 bases at J, with 20 bases between. Germline values: CDR1 MDHEN, CDR2 SYDVKM. The CDR3 sequence is CASLSAGRTSSGNTIYF. As DNA, the CDR3 is TGTGCCAGCTTGTCGGCGGGACGCACTAGCTCTGGAAACACCATATATTTT. The whole variable domain, filled in from reference TRBV28 and TRBJ1-3, reads DVKVTQSSRYLVKRTGEKVFLECVQDMDHENMFWYRQDPGLGLRLIYFSYDVKMKEKGDIPEGYSVSREKKERFSLILESASTNQTSMYLCASLSAGRTSSGNTIYFGEGSWLTVV.

The chain links TRBV28 to TRBJ1-6; perhaps TRBD1 as D (6 bases). Between the trimmed V and J ends, which lost 6 bases and 8 bases, there was a span of 23 bases. Germline V gene sequence: CDR1 MDHEN, CDR2 SYDVKM. The length of the CDR3 is 17 residues. The chain's CDR3 is CASRSLLTGRPYSPLHF. The CDR3 DNA reads TGTGCCAGCAGGTCCCTTCTGACAGGTCGCCCGTATTCACCCCTCCACTTT.

J is TRBJ2-7 and V is TRBV5-4; 8 bases are a match to TRBD1. With 5 bases clipped from V and 1 base from J, the junction kept 20 bases outside the gene matches. The CDR3 totals 19 residues. CDR1 SGHNT and CDR2 YYREEE come from the germline V gene (reference sequence). This chain's CDR3 is CASSSRPGQDPSISYEQYF. The CDR3 nucleotides read TGTGCCAGCAGTTCGCGTCCGGGACAGGACCCCTCAATATCCTACGAGCAGTACTTC. Filled out from reference TRBV5-4 and TRBJ2-7, the complete variable domain reads ETGVTQSPTHLIKTRGQQVTLRCSSQSGHNTVSWYQQALGQGPQFIFQYYREEENGRGNFPPRFSGLQFPNYSSELNVNALELDDSALYLCASSSRPGQDPSISYEQYFGPGTRLTVT.

To note about this clone: In the same sample, other DNA sequences code for this CDR3. The gene calls are TRBV7-2 and TRBJ2-1; 9 positions match TRBD2. Losses at the gene ends were 3 bases for V and 4 bases for J; bases not matched to a gene: 1. CDR3 length equals 14 residues. Germline CDR1 reads SGHTA; CDR2 reads FQGNSA. The CDR3 here is CASSLLAGYNEQFF. The CDR3 region has the DNA TGTGCCAGCAGCTTGCTAGCGGGGTACAATGAGCAGTTCTTC. The complete variable domain, with remaining parts taken from reference TRBV7-2 and TRBJ2-1, reads GAGVSQSPSNKVTEKGKDVELRCDPISGHTALYWYRQSLGQGLEFLIYFQGNSAPDKSGLPSDRFSAERTGGSVSTLTIQRTQQEDSAVYLCASSLLAGYNEQFFGPGTRLTVL.

A word on this clone: A junction boundary mismatches the germline segment, possibly from a read error. The J gene is TRBJ1-2, the V gene TRBV2; D not certain. The CDR3 runs 12 residues. From germline, CDR1 is SNHLY and CDR2 FYNNEI. CDR3 DNA sequence: TGTGCCAGCAGGGAAGCTAACTATGGCTACACCTTC. Residues: CASREANYGYTF.

The chain combines TRBV18 with TRBJ1-2, with D maybe TRBD1 (6 bases). Germline V gives CDR1 KGHSH, CDR2 LQKENI. Trimming shortened V by 4 bases and J by 6 bases, and 24 bases separated the two germline ends. The CDR3 runs to 17 residues. The CDR3 DNA reads TGTGCCAGCTCACAGTCAACGGGACAATCAAGCGGTGATGGCTACACCTTC. Amino acid sequence: CASSQSTGQSSGDGYTF.

This sequence joins TRBV19 and TRBJ2-2; TRBD1 matches at 7 bases. Germline trimming cut 5 bases from V and 3 bases from J; bases unmatched to any gene: 9. The CDR3 covers 16 residues. Germline V gene data show CDR1 as LNHDA and CDR2 as SQIVND (reference sequence). Written as DNA, the CDR3 is TGTGCCAGTAGTTACCCCGGGACAGATTACACCGGGGAGCTGTTTTTT. Protein sequence: CASSYPGTDYTGELFF.

The chain links TRBV11-1 to TRBJ2-1, with unresolved D. The V end was cut by 4 bases, the J end by 9 bases, with 10 bases between. This CDR3 has 12 residues. The V gene's germline CDR1 is SGHAT and CDR2 FQDESV (reference sequence). CDR3 sequence reads: CASSSRLFEQFF. DNA of the CDR3: TGTGCCAGCAGCTCAAGACTTTTTGAGCAGTTCTTC. Filled out from reference TRBV11-1 and TRBJ2-1, the complete variable domain reads EAEVAQSPRYKITEKSQAVAFWCDPISGHATLYWYRQILGQGPELLVQFQDESVVDDSQLPKDRFSAERLKGVDSTLKIQPAELGDSAMYLCASSSRLFEQFFGPGTRLTVL.

The V and J genes are TRBV15 and TRBJ2-1; D remains unclear. The V gene's germline CDR1 is LNHNV and CDR2 YYDKDF (reference sequence). With 1 base removed from V and 9 bases from J, the gap between germline ends came to 19 bases. The CDR3 loop spans 16 amino acids. The CDR3: CATSRGGSSIKGEQFF. CDR3 coding DNA: TGTGCCACCAGCAGAGGTGGCAGTTCCATAAAGGGTGAGCAGTTCTTC. The whole variable domain, remainder taken from reference TRBV15 and TRBJ2-1, is DAMVIQNPRYQVTQFGKPVTLSCSQTLNHNVMYWYQQKSSQAPKLLFHYYDKDFNNEADTPDNFQSRRPNTSFCFLDIRSPGLGDTAMYLCATSRGGSSIKGEQFFGPGTRLTVL.

The chain links TRBV24-1 to TRBJ2-7; D ambiguous. There are 13 residues in the CDR3. The V end was cut by 3 bases, the J end by 3 bases, with 8 bases between. Germline loops: CDR1 KGHDR, CDR2 SFDVKD. As DNA, the CDR3 is TGTGCCACCAGTGATGCTACTGTCTACGAGCAGTACTTC. Its protein is CATSDATVYEQYF.

This sequence joins TRBV29-1 and TRBJ2-1, with TRBD2 identical over 10 bases. The germline V gene has CDR1 SQVTM and CDR2 ANQGSEA. The CDR3 contains 15 residues. Trimming removed 4 bases from V and 10 bases from J; junction bases left unmatched: 13. CDR3 region: CSVGARLAGRGEQFF. In nucleotides, the CDR3 is TGCAGCGTTGGGGCCCGACTAGCGGGCCGAGGCGAGCAGTTCTTC.

V gene TRBV7-2 combines with J gene TRBJ1-1; D gene uncertain. Germline CDR1 is SGHTA and CDR2 is FQGNSA. Between the trimmed V and J ends, which lost 7 bases and 5 bases, there was a span of 11 bases. The CDR3 loop spans 12 amino acids. CDR3 residues: CASILGWTEAFF. Written as DNA, the CDR3 is TGTGCCAGCATCCTCGGCTGGACTGAAGCTTTCTTT.

This clone was seen only a few times. The rearrangement links TRBV2 to TRBJ2-1; perhaps D is TRBD1 or TRBD2 (6 bases each). The CDR3 has 16 amino acids. The germline V and J ends were trimmed by 4 bases and 4 bases, with 17 bases remaining between them. Germline V CDR1 and CDR2: SNHLY, FYNNEI. DNA of the CDR3: TGTGCCAGCAGTGTAGTAAAGTGGGGGGCTTACAATGAGCAGTTCTTC. Its protein is CASSVVKWGAYNEQFF.

The V and J genes are TRBV30 and TRBJ1-2; unclear D gene. The V gene lost 5 bases and the J gene lost 4 bases, with 14 bases spanning the gap. Germline loops: CDR1 GTSNPN, CDR2 SVGIG (reference sequence). The CDR3 is 13 amino acids. CDR3 in DNA: TGTGCCTGGCGAAGAATTTCTGTCTATGGCTACACCTTC. The encoded protein is CAWRRISVYGYTF.

V is TRBV5-4 and J is TRBJ1-2, with 7 positions matching TRBD1. V lost 4 bases and J lost 7; bases outside the gene matches: 10. The CDR3 consists of 14 residues. The germline V gene encodes CDR1 SGHNT and CDR2 YYREEE (reference sequence). The CDR3 loop is CASSSPTGRGGYTF. CDR3 nucleotide sequence: TGTGCCAGCAGCAGCCCGACAGGGAGGGGTGGCTACACCTTC.

This chain uses TRBV5-1 with TRBJ2-5; D may match TRBD1 or TRBD2 (5 bases each). The V gene's germline CDR1 is SGHRS and CDR2 YFSETQ. The V and J ends lost 5 bases and 2 bases respectively, with 13 bases between them. The CDR3 consists of 14 residues. The CDR3 loop is CASRQGTGQETQYF. Written as DNA, the CDR3 is TGCGCCAGCAGACAAGGGACGGGGCAAGAGACCCAGTACTTC.

The chain is built from TRBV10-3 and TRBJ1-1, with D possibly being TRBD1 (5 bases). From germline, CDR1 is ENHRY and CDR2 SYGVKD. Between the trimmed V and J ends, which lost 5 bases and 0 bases, there was a span of 10 bases. This CDR3 has 14 amino acids. This CDR3 is CAISLGAVNTEAFF. The CDR3 nucleotides read TGTGCCATCAGTCTTGGGGCAGTGAACACTGAAGCTTTCTTT.

The sample holds one count of this clone. The J gene is TRBJ2-3, the V gene TRBV11-1, with 8 bases lining up with TRBD1. The germline gives CDR1 SGHAT, CDR2 FQDESV (reference sequence). The CDR3 has 14 residues. Germline trimming cut 5 bases from V and 3 bases from J; bases unmatched to any gene: 4. The CDR3 coding sequence is TGTGCCAGCAGCCCGGACAGGGAGACAGATACGCAGTATTTT. Its protein is CASSPDRETDTQYF.

The CDR3 DNA reads as TGTGCCAGCAGTTTAACCCTACTACCCTACGAGCAGTACTTC. Translation: CASSLTLLPYEQYF. This chain uses TRBV28 with TRBJ2-7; D gene unclear. Deletions cut 2 bases from V and 2 bases from J, with 10 bases between. Germline CDR1 reads MDHEN; CDR2 reads SYDVKM. This CDR3 is 14 amino acids long.

The chain links TRBV28 to TRBJ2-4; D unclear. The CDR3 consists of 15 residues. V gave up 5 bases and J gave up 0 bases, with 11 bases separating them. CDR1 is MDHEN, CDR2 SYDVKM, per germline. The chain's CDR3 is CASSNFYLAKNIQYF. Written as DNA, the CDR3 is TGTGCCAGCAGTAACTTCTACTTAGCCAAAAACATTCAGTACTTC.

The chain has TRBV4-1 and TRBJ2-7; possibly TRBD1 for D (7 bases). V gave up 0 bases and J gave up 5 bases, with 14 bases separating them. Germline V gene lookup returns CDR1 MGHRA and CDR2 YSYEKL. The length of the CDR3 is 15 residues. CDR3 nucleotides: TGCGCCAGCAGCCAAGAGGGACTCCAGGGGGACGAGCAGTACTTC. This translates into CASSQEGLQGDEQYF.

This clone has a single count. The chain recombines TRBV28 with TRBJ2-6; no reliable D call. V was shortened by 2 bases and J by 4 bases, with 9 bases between the two germline ends. This CDR3 spans 15 amino acids. Germline V gives CDR1 MDHEN, CDR2 SYDVKM. The CDR3: CASSLIRVGANVLTF. CDR3 nucleotide sequence: TGTGCCAGCAGTTTAATTCGAGTCGGGGCCAACGTCCTGACTTTC. Drawing the rest from reference TRBV28 and TRBJ2-6, the complete variable domain is DVKVTQSSRYLVKRTGEKVFLECVQDMDHENMFWYRQDPGLGLRLIYFSYDVKMKEKGDIPEGYSVSREKKERFSLILESASTNQTSMYLCASSLIRVGANVLTFGAGSRLTVL.